The rows below give T cell receptor beta chains drawn from one sample of a study of blood T cell repertoires in COVID-19. Only in-frame clones appear in the TCRdb table, and some are missing; sequencing was by immunoSEQ multiplex PCR. Of more than 250,000 clones listed, 89% are singletons. Material for sequencing was peripheral blood. The receptors stem from a man younger than 35 who had recovered from COVID-19. Both conserved end residues are part of each CDR3. The D gene is left open where the match is weak. Part of the rows lack a size; the others show once, few, many or a class for expanded clones.

TRBD1	TRBV25-1	once	TRBJ1-6	15	TGTGCCAGCAGCCTTACAGGGGCCTATAATTCACCCCTCCACTTT	CASSLTGAYNSPLHF
NA	TRBV2	NA	TRBJ1-6	14	TGTGCCAGCAGTCAGGGAGGTGCGAATTCACCCCTCCACTTT	CASSQGGANSPLHF
TRBD1	TRBV7-3	NA	TRBJ2-2	15	TGTGCCAGCAGCCGACAGGGCCCTAACACCGGGGAGCTGTTTTTT	CASSRQGPNTGELFF
TRBD2	TRBV7-2	NA	TRBJ2-4	18	TGTGCCAGCAGCTCCTCACTAGCGGGGGTCCTAGCCAAAAACATTCAGTACTTC	CASSSSLAGVLAKNIQYF
NA	TRBV12-3/TRBV12-4	NA	TRBJ2-5	11	TGTGCCAGCAGGGCCGGGGAGACCCAGTACTTC	CASRAGETQYF
TRBD1	TRBV5-6	NA	TRBJ1-3	14	TGTGCCAGCAGCTGGGCAGGGGGCGCGGACACCATATATTTT	CASSWAGGADTIYF
NA	TRBV7-9	NA	TRBJ2-7	13	TGTGCCAGCAGCTCAGGGGGGATGTACGAGCAGTACTTC	CASSSGGMYEQYF
NA	TRBV4-1	NA	TRBJ1-6	16	TGCGCCAGCAGCCAAGTAAGCCGTACCAATAATTCACCCCTCCACTTT	CASSQVSRTNNSPLHF
NA	TRBV29-1	NA	TRBJ2-2	17	TGCAGCGTTTGGTCCCCTACTTTAACAGCCGACACCGGGGAGCTGTTTTTT	CSVWSPTLTADTGELFF
NA	TRBV6-2/TRBV6-3	NA	TRBJ1-2	15	TGTGCCAGCAGTTTCCCGGAAAGGGGCATCTATGGCTACACCTTC	CASSFPERGIYGYTF
TRBD2	TRBV11-2	NA	TRBJ2-7	14	TGTGCCAGCAGCCGACTAGCGGGACCCTACGAGCAGTACTTC	CASSRLAGPYEQYF
NA	TRBV12-3/TRBV12-4	NA	TRBJ1-1	12	TGTGCCAGCAGTCTACAGGGTACTGAAGCTTTCTTT	CASSLQGTEAFF
NA	TRBV29-1	once	TRBJ1-1	11	TGCAGCGTTGAAGAAGTCAGGAAAGCTTTCTTT	CSVEEVRKAFF
TRBD1	TRBV27	NA	TRBJ2-7	15	TGTGCCAGCAGTTTAGGGACAGGGGCTGCCTACGAGCAGTACTTC	CASSLGTGAAYEQYF
TRBD1	TRBV4-2	NA	TRBJ2-3	16	TGTGCCAGCAGCCTAGGGGTCGGACAGGGGGGGGATACGCAGTATTTT	CASSLGVGQGGDTQYF
TRBD1	TRBV23-1	NA	TRBJ2-7	15	TGCGCCAGCAGTCACGTAGGACAGGGGGACTACGAGCAGTACTTC	CASSHVGQGDYEQYF
TRBD2	TRBV6-5	NA	TRBJ2-3	15	TGTGCCAGCAGTCGACGCACTAGCGGGAGTGATACGCAGTATTTT	CASSRRTSGSDTQYF
TRBD1	TRBV15	NA	TRBJ1-2	16	TGTGCCACCAGCAGAGCGGGGACAGGGCAATTCTATGGCTACACCTTC	CATSRAGTGQFYGYTF
NA	TRBV7-9	NA	TRBJ1-1	13	TGTGCCAGCAGCTTCCACATGAACACTGAAGCTTTCTTT	CASSFHMNTEAFF
NA	TRBV25-1	NA	TRBJ2-1	17	TGTGCCAGCAGTGGTGGGGGAGCGACGGGGGCCTACAATGAGCAGTTCTTC	CASSGGGATGAYNEQFF
NA	TRBV19	NA	TRBJ1-5	17	TGTGCCAGTACTCTTCTTAGTGGGAGGGGACGGAATCAGCCCCAGCATTTT	CASTLLSGRGRNQPQHF
NA	TRBV7-9	NA	TRBJ2-5	12	TGTGCCAGCAGCTTAGTATCTGAGACCCAGTACTTC	CASSLVSETQYF
TRBD1	TRBV5-1	NA	TRBJ2-1	15	TGCGCCAGCAGCTTGGCCGGGACAGGGTACAATGAGCAGTTCTTC	CASSLAGTGYNEQFF
NA	TRBV27	NA	TRBJ1-1	15	TGTGCCAGCAGTCCTGGACAGACAATTTTCACTGAAGCTTTCTTT	CASSPGQTIFTEAFF
TRBD1	TRBV29-1	once	TRBJ2-7	14	TGCAGCGTTGAAGACCGGGACAGGGGCTACGAGCAGTACTTC	CSVEDRDRGYEQYF
NA	TRBV5-4	once	TRBJ1-6	17	TGTGCCAGCAGCCGGGAGGGGACCGGGACGGTGAATTCACCCCTCCACTTT	CASSREGTGTVNSPLHF